The TCR beta chain described here comes from a study of blood T cell repertoires in COVID-19. Study-wide context: The samples span acute and convalescent COVID-19 from the United States, Italy and Spain. Nucleic acid was either cDNA or gDNA, and it came from T cells, B-cell-depleted T cells, or PBMCs.

The CDR3 covers 15 residues. CDR1 is SGHRS, CDR2 YFSETQ, per germline. The junction had 2 bases not matched to a gene; V was cut back by 0 bases and J by 4 bases. Per the study methods: From reference gene primer amplification, estimates of nucleated cell counts were derived. Method: immunoSEQ multiplex PCR; TCRdb's copy keeps in-frame clones and lacks some. V, J and clone size derive from that table, while D and trimming were established from the DNA sequence. Among 57,000 or so clones listed, around 88% were seen once. Input material: peripheral blood. This clonotype was sampled from a human donor in a cohort sampled during active COVID-19. V gene TRBV5-1 combines with J gene TRBJ2-1; 9 bases line up with TRBD1. The CDR3 protein is CASSLEDRGYNEQFF. CDR3 sequence (DNA): TGCGCCAGCAGCTTGGAGGACAGGGGATACAATGAGCAGTTCTTC.